Presented here are 12 T cell receptor beta chains from one specimen sequenced in a study of immune cell composition in non-small cell lung cancer. Sequencing was performed with immunoSEQ multiplex PCR; in TCRdb, only in-frame clones are kept and a portion is missing. Of about 3,100 clones in the sample, 86% are singletons; the top ten hold under 9%. Sequencing input: lung tumor tissue. The receptors derive from a human donor with non-small cell lung cancer.

The chain carries TRBV25-1 and TRBJ2-7; 7 bases line up with TRBD2. Germline V gives CDR1 MGHDK, CDR2 SYGVNS. The CDR3 runs to 15 residues. V dropped 3 bases and J dropped 0; count of bases not matched to a gene: 5. The CDR3 spells CASSDLAGASYEQYF. In DNA form, the CDR3 reads TGTGCCAGCAGTGACCTGGCGGGAGCCTCCTACGAGCAGTACTTC.

The chain uses TRBV7-6 and TRBJ2-5, with 11 bases identical to TRBD2. The CDR3 is 16 residues long. Looked up from germline, CDR1 is SGHVS and CDR2 is FNYEAQ. J lost 1 base, V lost 4 bases, and 5 bases had no gene match. CDR3 sequence (DNA): TGTGCCAGCAGCTACTCGGGACTAGCGGTCCAAGAGACCCAGTACTTC. It specifies CASSYSGLAVQETQYF.

The genes are TRBV9 and TRBJ1-2; D possibly corresponds to TRBD1 (6 bases). The ends were cut back, 5 bases at V and 4 bases at J, with 27 bases in the middle. Germline CDR1 and CDR2: SGDLS and YYNGEE. The CDR3 has 18 residues. CDR3 sequence (DNA): TGTGCCAGCAGGAAAGGGGGAGCAGGGGCCCTCCCCTTCTATGGCTACACCTTC. This translates into CASRKGGAGALPFYGYTF.

The gene calls are TRBV5-1 and TRBJ2-5; TRBD2 matches 7 bases. This CDR3 has 14 residues. J gave up 5 bases and V 6 bases, and 10 bases lay outside the gene matches. The germline V gene has CDR1 SGHRS and CDR2 YFSETQ. The CDR3 region has the DNA TGCGCCAGCAACCCTGTGGGAGGGGTGGAGACCCAGTACTTC. Translated, it gives CASNPVGGVETQYF.

The chain has TRBV5-6 and TRBJ1-1; D is unclear. Per germline, CDR1 SGHDT and CDR2 YYEEEE. V was shortened by 3 bases and J by 1 base, with 13 bases between the two germline ends. CDR3 length: 15 amino acids. Here the CDR3 reads CASSSMTPTNTEAFF. The DNA for the CDR3 is TGTGCCAGCAGCTCAATGACACCGACGAACACTGAAGCTTTCTTT.

V is TRBV5-1 and J is TRBJ1-1; D is undetermined. Looked up from germline, CDR1 is SGHRS and CDR2 is YFSETQ. V gave up 4 bases and J gave up 1 base, with 17 bases separating them. The CDR3 loop spans 16 amino acids. CDR3 sequence (DNA): TGCGCCAGCAGCGTGGGGTCGAGCCTGAGGAACACTGAAGCTTTCTTT. As protein: CASSVGSSLRNTEAFF.

V usage is TRBV13 and J usage is TRBJ2-1; 7 bases match TRBD2. This CDR3 spans 14 amino acids. Germline CDR1 PRHDT, CDR2 FYEKMQ (reference sequence). Unmatched junction bases numbered 8, after V lost 5 bases and J lost 7 bases. CDR3 protein: CASSGLRGGNEQFF. CDR3 nucleotide sequence: TGTGCCAGCAGCGGCTTAAGGGGAGGGAATGAGCAGTTCTTC.

This CDR3 is CASSLLGRVGGYTF. CDR3 DNA: TGTGCCAGTAGTCTCTTGGGGAGGGTAGGAGGCTACACCTTC. The chain combines TRBV19 with TRBJ1-2, with unresolved D. This CDR3 is built from 14 residues. V lost 5 bases and J 8 bases, leaving 18 bases between the germline ends. Germline V gene lookup returns CDR1 LNHDA and CDR2 SQIVND (reference sequence).

The CDR3 reads CASSYSYTDTQYF. The CDR3 nucleotides read TGTGCCAGTAGTTACAGTTACACAGATACGCAGTATTTT. This rearrangement joins TRBV19 to TRBJ2-3; D unresolved. The CDR3 totals 13 residues. V shed 5 bases and J shed 2 bases, with 8 bases lying between them. Per germline, CDR1 LNHDA and CDR2 SQIVND (reference sequence).

This chain joins TRBV28 and TRBJ2-1; 14 bases map to TRBD2. CDR1 and CDR2 from the germline V gene are MDHEN and SYDVKM. Unmatched junction bases numbered 12, after V lost 3 bases and J lost 11 bases. The CDR3 length is 17 residues. The CDR3, as DNA: TGTGCCAGCAGTTTCGGACTAGCGGGAGGTTACCGCTACCAGCAGTTCTTC. Translated, it gives CASSFGLAGGYRYQQFF. The full variable domain, its missing parts supplied by reference TRBV28 and TRBJ2-1, is DVKVTQSSRYLVKRTGEKVFLECVQDMDHENMFWYRQDPGLGLRLIYFSYDVKMKEKGDIPEGYSVSREKKERFSLILESASTNQTSMYLCASSFGLAGGYRYQQFFGPGTRLTVL.

This chain connects TRBV5-6 to TRBJ2-4; 8 bases match TRBD1. The V gene end was trimmed by 7 bases and the J gene end by 10 bases; junction bases not matched to a gene: 13. The CDR3 has 14 amino acids. CDR1 and CDR2 (germline): SGHDT, YYEEEE. CDR3 protein: CASAWAGGAEIQYF. The CDR3 DNA sequence: TGTGCCAGCGCCTGGGCAGGGGGCGCAGAAATTCAGTACTTC.

This chain uses TRBV14 with TRBJ2-1, with 14 bases matching TRBD2. The CDR3 contains 16 residues. Germline V gene data show CDR1 as SGHDN and CDR2 as FVKESK. The V and J ends lost 3 bases and 7 bases, in that order; junction bases with no gene match: 5. The CDR3, as DNA: TGTGCCAGCAGCCAGCTGGGACTAGCGGGGGTAAATGAGCAGTTCTTC. It codes for CASSQLGLAGVNEQFF.